This entry concerns a single TCR beta chain. The target antigen is unknown. The data are from a study of CD8+ T cells in alopecia areata. Study-level findings and limits: Affected scalp, especially in alopecia totalis/universalis, had a higher clonality than normal scalp did.

RNA extraction was followed by reverse transcription into cDNA, which acted as the sequencing template. The assay was immunoSEQ multiplex PCR, and TCRdb's table has in-frame clones only and misses some. The sample lists approximately 100,000 clones; approximately 52% were seen once. Material for sequencing was CD4+ T cells sorted from blood. The sequence was obtained from a human donor in good health.

Here the CDR3 DNA reads TGCAGCGTTGAAGATTGGGGGGCGAACGGCTACACCTTC. It codes for CSVEDWGANGYTF. The chain is built from TRBV29-1 and TRBJ1-2, with D possibly being TRBD1 (6 bases). Germline CDR1 and CDR2: SQVTM and ANQGSEA. The CDR3 contains 13 residues. V was cut by 0 bases and J by 8 bases, with 13 bases left in between. Looking up the rest from reference TRBV29-1 and TRBJ1-2 gives the full variable domain: SAVISQKPSRDICQRGTSLTIQCQVDSQVTMMFWYRQQPGQSLTLIATANQGSEATYESGFVIDKFPISRPNLTFSTLTVSNMSPEDSSIYLCSVEDWGANGYTFGSGTRLTVV.